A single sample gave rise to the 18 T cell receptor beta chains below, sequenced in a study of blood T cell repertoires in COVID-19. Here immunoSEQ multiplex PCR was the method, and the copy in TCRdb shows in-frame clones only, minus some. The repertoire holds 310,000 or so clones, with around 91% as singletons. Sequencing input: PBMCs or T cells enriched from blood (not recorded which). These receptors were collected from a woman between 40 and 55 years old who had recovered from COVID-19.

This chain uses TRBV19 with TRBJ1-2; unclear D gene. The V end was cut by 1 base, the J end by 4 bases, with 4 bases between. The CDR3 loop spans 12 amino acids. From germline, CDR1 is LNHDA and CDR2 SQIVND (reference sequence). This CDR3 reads CASSIASYGYTF. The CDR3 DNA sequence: TGTGCCAGTAGTATAGCCAGCTATGGCTACACCTTC.

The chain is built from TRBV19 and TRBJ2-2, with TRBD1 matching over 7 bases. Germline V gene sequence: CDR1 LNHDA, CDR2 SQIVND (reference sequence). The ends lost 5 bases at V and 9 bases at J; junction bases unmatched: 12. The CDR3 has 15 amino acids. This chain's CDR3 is CASSVQGSRIRELFF. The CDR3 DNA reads TGTGCCAGTAGTGTACAGGGGTCGCGGATAAGGGAGCTGTTTTTT.

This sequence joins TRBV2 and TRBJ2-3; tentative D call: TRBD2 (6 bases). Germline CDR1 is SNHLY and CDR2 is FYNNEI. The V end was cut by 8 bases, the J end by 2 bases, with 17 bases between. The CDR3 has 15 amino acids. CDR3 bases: TGTGCCAGCTTATTACTGGGCGGGGTCACAGATACGCAGTATTTT. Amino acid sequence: CASLLLGGVTDTQYF.

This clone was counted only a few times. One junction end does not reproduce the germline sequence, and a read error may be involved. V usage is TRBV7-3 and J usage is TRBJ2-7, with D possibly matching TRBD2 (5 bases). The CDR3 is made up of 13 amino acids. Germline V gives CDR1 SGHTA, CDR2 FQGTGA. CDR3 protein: CASSLIRDSEICF. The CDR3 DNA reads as TGTGCCAGCAGCTTAATACGGGATTCGGAGATCTGCTTC.

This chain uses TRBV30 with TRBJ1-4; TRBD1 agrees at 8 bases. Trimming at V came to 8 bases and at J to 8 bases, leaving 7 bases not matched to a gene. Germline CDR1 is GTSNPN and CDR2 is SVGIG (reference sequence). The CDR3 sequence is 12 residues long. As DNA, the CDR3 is TGTGCCCGGCAGGGGGCGGGCGAAAAACTGTTTTTT. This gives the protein CARQGAGEKLFF.

The CDR3 loop reads CASSPQRAETQYF. CDR3 DNA sequence: TGTGCCAGCAGTCCTCAGCGGGCGGAGACCCAGTACTTC. V gene TRBV2 combines with J gene TRBJ2-5; a weak D match, TRBD2 (6 bases). Germline V lookup: CDR1 SNHLY, CDR2 FYNNEI. The CDR3 loop spans 13 amino acids. Deletions cut 5 bases from V and 5 bases from J, with 12 bases between.

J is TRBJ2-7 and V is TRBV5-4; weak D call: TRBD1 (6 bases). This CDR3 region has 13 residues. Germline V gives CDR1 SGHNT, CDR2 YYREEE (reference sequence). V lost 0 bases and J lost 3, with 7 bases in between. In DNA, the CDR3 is TGTGCCAGCAGCTTGGACAGGGACTACGAGCAGTACTTC. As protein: CASSLDRDYEQYF.

CDR3 nucleotide sequence: TGTGCCAGCAGACCGGACAGGCTGAGCTACAATGAGCAGTTCTTC. This codes for CASRPDRLSYNEQFF. V and J are TRBV6-4 and TRBJ2-1; 7 bases agree with TRBD1. The V segment lost 6 bases and the J segment 3 bases; nucleotides outside the gene matches: 8. The CDR3 spans 15 residues. The V gene's germline CDR1 is MRHNA and CDR2 SNTAGT.

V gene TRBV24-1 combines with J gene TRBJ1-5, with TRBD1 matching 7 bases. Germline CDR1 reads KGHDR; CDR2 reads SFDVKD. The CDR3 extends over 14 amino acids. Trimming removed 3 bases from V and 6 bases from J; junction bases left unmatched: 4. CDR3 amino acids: CATSDPQGGQPQHF. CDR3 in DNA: TGTGCCACCAGTGATCCCCAGGGGGGTCAGCCCCAGCATTTT.

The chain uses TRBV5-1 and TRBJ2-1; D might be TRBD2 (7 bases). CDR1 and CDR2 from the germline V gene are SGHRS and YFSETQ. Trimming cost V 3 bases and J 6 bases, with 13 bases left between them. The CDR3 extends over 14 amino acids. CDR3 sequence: CASSWEGGGNEQFF. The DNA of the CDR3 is TGCGCCAGCAGCTGGGAGGGAGGGGGCAATGAGCAGTTCTTC.

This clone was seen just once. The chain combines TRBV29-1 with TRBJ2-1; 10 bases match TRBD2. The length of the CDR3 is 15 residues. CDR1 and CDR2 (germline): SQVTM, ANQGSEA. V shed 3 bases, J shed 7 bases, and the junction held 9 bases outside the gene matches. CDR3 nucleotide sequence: TGCAGCGTTGAGGAGCGGGAGGGCCTTTGGAATGAGCAGTTCTTC. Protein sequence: CSVEEREGLWNEQFF.

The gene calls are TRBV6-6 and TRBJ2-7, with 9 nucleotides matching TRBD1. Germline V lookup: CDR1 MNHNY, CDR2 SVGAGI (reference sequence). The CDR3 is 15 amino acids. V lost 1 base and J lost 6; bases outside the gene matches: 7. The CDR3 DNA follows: TGTGCCAGCAGTTACTTGGGACAGGGAGTTGGCGAGCAGTACTTC. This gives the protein CASSYLGQGVGEQYF.

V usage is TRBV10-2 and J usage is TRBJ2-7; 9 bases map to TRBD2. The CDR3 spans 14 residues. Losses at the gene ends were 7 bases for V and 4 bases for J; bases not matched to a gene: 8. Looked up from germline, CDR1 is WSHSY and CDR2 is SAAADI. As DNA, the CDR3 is TGCGCCAGCAAGGGCGGGGGGGACGAGTACGAGCAGTACTTC. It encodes CASKGGGDEYEQYF.

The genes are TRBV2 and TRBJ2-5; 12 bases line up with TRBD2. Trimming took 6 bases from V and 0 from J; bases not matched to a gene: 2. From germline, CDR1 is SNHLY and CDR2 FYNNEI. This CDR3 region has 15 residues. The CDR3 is CASSGTSGYQETQYF. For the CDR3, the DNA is TGTGCCAGCAGCGGGACTAGCGGGTACCAAGAGACCCAGTACTTC.

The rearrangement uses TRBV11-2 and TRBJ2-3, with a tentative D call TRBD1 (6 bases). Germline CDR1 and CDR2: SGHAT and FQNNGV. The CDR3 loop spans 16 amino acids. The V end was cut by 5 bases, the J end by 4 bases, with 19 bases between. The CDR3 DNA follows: TGTGCCAGCAGCCCCACGGACAGCCCCTGGTCAGATACGCAGTATTTT. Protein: CASSPTDSPWSDTQYF.

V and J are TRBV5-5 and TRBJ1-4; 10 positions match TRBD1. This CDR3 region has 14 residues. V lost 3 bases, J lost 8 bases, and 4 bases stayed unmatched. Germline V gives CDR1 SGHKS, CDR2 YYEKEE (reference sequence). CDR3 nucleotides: TGTGCCAGCAGCTGGACAGGGGGAAAGGAAAAACTGTTTTTT. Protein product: CASSWTGGKEKLFF.

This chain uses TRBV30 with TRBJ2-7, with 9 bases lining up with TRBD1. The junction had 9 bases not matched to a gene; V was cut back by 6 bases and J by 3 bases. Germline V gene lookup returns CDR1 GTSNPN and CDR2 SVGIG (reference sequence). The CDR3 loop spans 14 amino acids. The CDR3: CACLHRDRVYEQYF. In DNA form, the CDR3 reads TGTGCCTGTCTTCATAGGGACAGGGTCTACGAGCAGTACTTC.

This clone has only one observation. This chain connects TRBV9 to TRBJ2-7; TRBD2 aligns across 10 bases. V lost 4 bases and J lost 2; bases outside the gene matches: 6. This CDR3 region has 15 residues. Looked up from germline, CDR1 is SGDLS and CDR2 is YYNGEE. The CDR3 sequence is CASSPWTSGTYEQYF. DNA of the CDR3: TGTGCCAGCAGCCCTTGGACTAGCGGAACCTACGAGCAGTACTTC.